The 26 T cell receptor beta chains below all came from one sample that was sequenced in a study of shared clonotypes between healthy human individuals. Data came from immunoSEQ multiplex PCR; TCRdb stores just in-frame clones and leaves some out. Of 2 million to 2.5 million clones listed, 93% are singletons. Specimen: naive CD4+ T cells from PBMCs. Subset here: CD45RA+ positively selected. The receptors derive from a man younger than 30 in good health. Some clones in this sample may be carry-over from other donors' samples.

CDR3 bases: TGCAGTGCTACGTGGAACACTGAAGCTTTCTTT. This gives the protein CSATWNTEAFF. The J gene is TRBJ1-1, the V gene TRBV20-1, with D unclear. This CDR3 comprises 11 residues. Trimming left V 4 bases short and J 1 base short, with 4 bases between. Germline CDR1 reads DFQATT; CDR2 reads SNEGSKA (reference sequence).

The chain is built from TRBV28 and TRBJ1-5; D possibly corresponds to TRBD1 (6 bases). V was trimmed by 5 bases and J by 1 base, leaving 12 bases between them. CDR3 size: 15 residues. Germline V gene lookup returns CDR1 MDHEN and CDR2 SYDVKM. CDR3 in amino acids: CASSKTQGSNQPQHF. As DNA, the CDR3 is TGTGCCAGCAGTAAAACCCAGGGGAGCAATCAGCCCCAGCATTTT.

This chain joins TRBV6-5 and TRBJ1-2; 7 bases fit TRBD1. The CDR3 runs 14 residues. CDR1 is MNHEY and CDR2 is SVGAGI in the germline V gene. V shed 2 bases, J shed 4 bases, and the junction held 4 bases outside the gene matches. The CDR3 nucleotides read TGTGCCAGCAGTTACAGGACAGGCGTCTATGGCTACACCTTC. Encoded protein: CASSYRTGVYGYTF.

This chain joins TRBV6-1 and TRBJ2-5, with 9 nucleotides matching TRBD1. The CDR3 length is 15 residues. The germline gives CDR1 MNHNS, CDR2 SASEGT. The J segment lost 4 bases and the V segment lost 8 bases, leaving 11 bases of the junction unmatched. DNA for the CDR3: TGTGCCAGCGGGGTTGGGGACAGGGAAACAGAGACCCAGTACTTC. Translating gives CASGVGDRETETQYF.

This chain uses TRBV9 with TRBJ2-2; D remains unclear. Germline loops: CDR1 SGDLS, CDR2 YYNGEE. Trimming pared 0 bases from V and 6 bases from J, leaving 9 bases between. The CDR3 spans 14 residues. The CDR3 region has the DNA TGTGCCAGCAGCGTAGTGAGTAGTGCCGGGGAGCTGTTTTTT. It translates to CASSVVSSAGELFF.

The rearrangement joins TRBV2 to TRBJ2-1; 10 bases line up with TRBD2. The V and J ends lost 0 bases and 4 bases, in that order; junction bases with no gene match: 6. Germline loops: CDR1 SNHLY, CDR2 FYNNEI. The CDR3 loop spans 17 amino acids. The CDR3 nucleotides are TGTGCCAGCAGTGAAGCCCTCCTAGCGGGAGTATACAATGAGCAGTTCTTC. Translating gives CASSEALLAGVYNEQFF.

The chain employs TRBV4-1 and TRBJ2-5, with unresolved D. From germline, CDR1 is MGHRA and CDR2 YSYEKL. V was pared by 0 bases and J by 4 bases, with 9 bases between. The CDR3 sequence is 14 residues long. The CDR3 region has the DNA TGCGCCAGCAGCCAAGAGAACCTAGGAGAGACCCAGTACTTC. It translates to CASSQENLGETQYF.

The genes are TRBV5-1 and TRBJ2-2; D remains ambiguous. Germline-derived CDR1 and CDR2 are SGHRS and YFSETQ. V gave up 5 bases and J gave up 0 bases, with 11 bases separating them. The CDR3 loop spans 15 amino acids. The CDR3 spells CASRKDASNTGELFF. The DNA for the CDR3 is TGCGCCAGCAGGAAGGACGCCTCGAACACCGGGGAGCTGTTTTTT.

This clone was detected once. This chain uses TRBV7-2 with TRBJ1-5; D is ambiguous. The germline CDR1 and CDR2 sequences are SGHTA and FQGNSA. The CDR3 is made up of 14 amino acids. V lost 5 bases, J lost 2 bases, and 10 bases lay in between. The DNA of the CDR3 is TGTGCCAGCAGCCGGGAGGGCGGCAATCAGCCCCAGCATTTT. Protein sequence: CASSREGGNQPQHF.

For this clone: Other DNA sequences in the sample encode the same CDR3. The chain combines TRBV18 with TRBJ2-1; no firm D call. The germline V and J ends were trimmed by 0 bases and 10 bases, with 10 bases remaining between them. Germline CDR1 KGHSH, CDR2 LQKENI. The CDR3 is 13 amino acids. The DNA of the CDR3 is TGTGCCAGCTCACCACCGAGTAGTGAGGAGCAGTTCTTC. This encodes CASSPPSSEEQFF.

The rearrangement links TRBV10-3 to TRBJ1-2; possible D gene TRBD1, 6 bases. V was shortened by 0 bases and J by 3 bases, with 20 bases between the two germline ends. Germline loops: CDR1 ENHRY, CDR2 SYGVKD. The CDR3 is 18 amino acids. DNA for the CDR3: TGTGCCATCAGTGAGTCTGATTCTCTGGGGGCGCGTGACTATGGCTACACCTTC. Its translation is CAISESDSLGARDYGYTF.

The chain joins TRBV7-9 to TRBJ2-5, with TRBD2 as a possible D gene (6 bases). Gene TRBJ2-7 matches the end of the DNA better, so the J call may be wrong. CDR3 length: 15 amino acids. Germline V lookup: CDR1 SEHNR, CDR2 FQNEAQ (reference sequence). In DNA, the CDR3 is TGTGCCAGCAGCTCGATCGGGACTTTACCCTACGAGCAGTACTTC. As protein: CASSSIGTLPYEQYF.

Worth noting for this clone: In the same sample, other DNA sequences code for this CDR3. This rearrangement joins TRBV5-1 to TRBJ2-7; D gene ambiguous. This CDR3 region has 13 residues. Germline V gene data show CDR1 as SGHRS and CDR2 as YFSETQ. V lost 2 bases, J lost 1 base, and 7 bases lay in between. In DNA form, the CDR3 reads TGCGCCAGCAGCTTCACGGGTTCCTACGAGCAGTACTTC. Its protein product is CASSFTGSYEQYF.

This chain connects TRBV28 to TRBJ2-6, with 10 nucleotides matching TRBD1. CDR3 length equals 17 residues. V lost 6 bases and J lost 0; bases outside the gene matches: 5. Germline CDR1 is MDHEN and CDR2 is SYDVKM. CDR3 in amino acids: CASSPRQGASGANVLTF. For the CDR3, the DNA is TGTGCCAGCAGCCCTCGACAGGGGGCCTCTGGGGCCAACGTCCTGACTTTC.

The genes are TRBV6-5 and TRBJ1-5; D is ambiguous. V was cut by 2 bases and J by 5 bases, with 10 bases left in between. Germline CDR1 MNHEY, CDR2 SVGAGI. The CDR3 runs to 14 residues. The CDR3 sequence: CASSYGRLYQPQHF. The CDR3 DNA is TGTGCCAGCAGTTACGGGCGACTTTATCAGCCCCAGCATTTT.

This chain links TRBV4-3 with TRBJ2-7; TRBD2 aligns across 7 bases. CDR3 size: 16 residues. V dropped 0 bases and J dropped 2; count of bases not matched to a gene: 7. Germline CDR1 LGHNA, CDR2 YSLEER. The chain's CDR3 is CASSQEQAGEAYEQYF. CDR3 in DNA: TGCGCCAGCAGCCAAGAACAGGCGGGAGAGGCCTACGAGCAGTACTTC.

Comments on this clone: Other nucleotide sequences from this sample produce the same CDR3. This chain connects TRBV5-1 to TRBJ2-5; a possible D gene is TRBD2 (7 bases). The CDR3 consists of 13 residues. Trimming took 4 bases from V and 5 from J, leaving 12 bases between them. Germline V gene sequence: CDR1 SGHRS, CDR2 YFSETQ. This CDR3 is CASSPSGGETQYF. The CDR3 DNA follows: TGCGCCAGCAGCCCGTCGGGGGGCGAGACCCAGTACTTC.

The CDR3 bases are TGTGCCAGCAGCTTTTTTCTGGGGGACACTGAAGCTTTCTTT. Protein: CASSFFLGDTEAFF. The chain joins TRBV7-9 to TRBJ1-1, with a tentative D call TRBD1 (5 bases). The V end was cut by 3 bases, the J end by 3 bases, with 11 bases between. CDR1 and CDR2 from the germline V gene are SEHNR and FQNEAQ (reference sequence). CDR3 length equals 14 residues.

V usage is TRBV7-8 and J usage is TRBJ2-1, with 7 bases that match TRBD1. V shed 2 bases and J 7 bases; nucleotides not matched to a gene: 11. The CDR3 runs to 16 residues. Germline loops: CDR1 SGHVS, CDR2 FQNEAQ. Written as DNA, the CDR3 is TGTGCCAGCAGCTTATTAGGGACAGCCTTAAAGAATGAGCAGTTCTTC. Protein product: CASSLLGTALKNEQFF. Full variable domain (remainder filled in from reference TRBV7-8 and TRBJ2-1): GAGVSQSPRYKVAKRGQDVALRCDPISGHVSLFWYQQALGQGPEFLTYFQNEAQLDKSGLPSDRFFAERPEGSVSTLKIQRTQQEDSAVYLCASSLLGTALKNEQFFGPGTRLTVL.

This clone was recorded only once. Other DNA variants within this sample encode the same CDR3. The rearrangement joins TRBV18 to TRBJ2-1; 11 bases agree with TRBD2. In germline, CDR1 is KGHSH, CDR2 LQKENI. This CDR3 is built from 15 residues. Unmatched junction bases numbered 1, after V lost 3 bases and J lost 3 bases. The CDR3 nucleotides are TGTGCCAGCTCACCTACTAGCGGGAGCTACAATGAGCAGTTCTTC. It is translated as CASSPTSGSYNEQFF.

The chain is built from TRBV6-1 and TRBJ2-3, with D uncertain. Between the trimmed V and J ends, which lost 6 bases and 2 bases, there was a span of 9 bases. This CDR3 is 13 amino acids long. Germline CDR1 is MNHNS and CDR2 is SASEGT. As DNA, the CDR3 is TGTGCCAGCAGATACAGTACCACAGATACGCAGTATTTT. It yields the protein CASRYSTTDTQYF.

A note on this clone: Additional DNA sequences in this sample encode the identical CDR3. The genes are TRBV11-3 and TRBJ2-5, with a tentative D call TRBD2 (7 bases). The CDR3 is made up of 14 amino acids. Germline CDR1 and CDR2: SGHNT and YENEEA. V lost 3 bases and J 1 base, leaving 9 bases between the germline ends. The CDR3 region has the DNA TGTGCCAGCAGCTTGGGAGGGGGCCAAGAGACCCAGTACTTC. Residues: CASSLGGGQETQYF.

The J gene is TRBJ2-5, the V gene TRBV15; D perhaps matches TRBD2 (5 bases). V was cut by 0 bases and J by 4 bases, with 12 bases left in between. The CDR3 contains 15 residues. The germline V gene has CDR1 LNHNV and CDR2 YYDKDF (reference sequence). CDR3 region: CATSRDRLARETQYF. CDR3 in DNA: TGTGCCACCAGCAGAGATCGGCTAGCCCGAGAGACCCAGTACTTC.

This clone appeared a single time. This chain connects TRBV6-1 to TRBJ2-2; 8 bases map to TRBD2. Looked up from germline, CDR1 is MNHNS and CDR2 is SASEGT. CDR3 length: 15 residues. The V segment lost 4 bases and the J segment 5 bases; nucleotides outside the gene matches: 6. CDR3 nucleotides: TGTGCCAGCAGTGGAAGGGGCGGGAGGACCGGGGAGCTGTTTTTT. As protein: CASSGRGGRTGELFF.

With regard to this clone: Other DNA sequences of this sample code for an identical CDR3. The rearrangement links TRBV7-2 to TRBJ2-7; D unresolved. Per germline, CDR1 SGHTA and CDR2 FQGNSA. The CDR3 consists of 13 residues. Trimming shortened V by 4 bases and J by 0 bases, and 7 bases separated the two germline ends. The CDR3 DNA is TGTGCCAGCAGCTCAAGGAGCTCCTACGAGCAGTACTTC. Protein: CASSSRSSYEQYF.

A note on this clone: Germline is not matched at one junction end, which may reflect a read error. The genes are TRBV6-5 and TRBJ2-7; D not resolved. This CDR3 region has 15 residues. From germline, CDR1 is MNHEY and CDR2 SVGAGI. Here the CDR3 reads CASTRVGWDSFEQYF. The CDR3 DNA follows: TGTGCCAGCACTCGAGTCGGATGGGATTCCTTCGAGCAGTACTTC.